A selection of T cell receptor beta chains follows, all from one sample in a study of blood T cell repertoires in COVID-19. Repertoires were generated with immunoSEQ multiplex PCR, while TCRdb's copy carries only in-frame clones and drops some. The table lists 180,000 or so clones, around 85% of them singletons. Sequences were obtained from peripheral blood. All receptors derive from a woman aged 60-75 years with acute or convalescent COVID-19. Both conserved end residues are part of each CDR3. The order of the fields is J gene, V gene, CDR3 protein.

J gene: TRBJ2-6
V gene: TRBV18
CDR3 protein: CASSPGQGAGGSGANVLTF

J gene: TRBJ1-4
V gene: TRBV29-1
CDR3 protein: CSAGAGNEKLFF

J gene: TRBJ1-1
V gene: TRBV19
CDR3 protein: CASSPDTGRNEAFF

J gene: TRBJ2-5
V gene: TRBV3-1/TRBV3-2
CDR3 protein: CASSRYRGRTQYF

J gene: TRBJ1-2
V gene: TRBV6-6
CDR3 protein: CASRGGTAYGYTF

J gene: TRBJ1-5
V gene: TRBV28
CDR3 protein: CASRTPGQTLYQPQHF

J gene: TRBJ2-2
V gene: TRBV30
CDR3 protein: CAWSTGVNTGELFF

J gene: TRBJ1-2
V gene: TRBV5-1
CDR3 protein: CASSPSGGLEGYTF

J gene: TRBJ2-5
V gene: TRBV12-3/TRBV12-4
CDR3 protein: CASSFSGYETQYF

J gene: TRBJ2-3
V gene: TRBV9
CDR3 protein: CASSAGLASDTQYF

J gene: TRBJ2-1
V gene: TRBV7-9
CDR3 protein: CASSLFGGGVNEQFF

J gene: TRBJ2-1
V gene: TRBV6-4
CDR3 protein: CASSPMGGSLIF

J gene: TRBJ1-5
V gene: TRBV7-8
CDR3 protein: CASSPTPGSNQPQHF

J gene: TRBJ1-1
V gene: TRBV5-6
CDR3 protein: CASSSLTSNTEAFF

J gene: TRBJ2-6
V gene: TRBV28
CDR3 protein: CASKENPGANVLTF

J gene: TRBJ2-7
V gene: TRBV6-6
CDR3 protein: CASSPVGQIDEQYF

J gene: TRBJ1-1
V gene: TRBV5-1
CDR3 protein: CASSSTGGRMNTEAFF

J gene: TRBJ1-1
V gene: TRBV5-1
CDR3 protein: CASSLVQGLNTEAFF

J gene: TRBJ1-2
V gene: TRBV5-6
CDR3 protein: CASSLGGRSLLGYTF

J gene: TRBJ1-1
V gene: TRBV5-1
CDR3 protein: CASSWGQGGGTEAFF

J gene: TRBJ1-1
V gene: TRBV18
CDR3 protein: CASSPGRGDTEAFF

J gene: TRBJ1-3
V gene: TRBV5-6
CDR3 protein: CASSPRNLDSGNTIYF

J gene: TRBJ2-1
V gene: TRBV7-3
CDR3 protein: CASSLIRASGNNYNEQFF

J gene: TRBJ2-3
V gene: TRBV7-6
CDR3 protein: CASSPGDRGVDTQYF

J gene: TRBJ1-5
V gene: TRBV18
CDR3 protein: CASSLGQGYSNQPQHF

J gene: TRBJ1-1
V gene: TRBV19
CDR3 protein: CASSIARTGNTEAFF

J gene: TRBJ1-3
V gene: TRBV18
CDR3 protein: CASSPWTASFSGNTIYF

J gene: TRBJ2-3
V gene: TRBV30
CDR3 protein: CAWSVHGRAVTDTQYF

J gene: TRBJ1-2
V gene: TRBV19
CDR3 protein: CASSIDRMTGSGYTF

J gene: TRBJ2-1
V gene: TRBV10-2
CDR3 protein: CASSHSGRLNEQFF

J gene: TRBJ2-2
V gene: TRBV5-1
CDR3 protein: CASSHRTKTNTGELFF